The sequence of this T cell receptor beta chain was determined in a study of blood T cell repertoires in COVID-19. Study-level information: Nucleic acid was either cDNA or gDNA, and it came from T cells, B-cell-depleted T cells, or PBMCs.

The CDR3 has 14 residues. J lost 8 bases, V lost 8 bases, and 8 bases had no gene match. Germline CDR1 reads SGHTA; CDR2 reads FQGNSA. Clinical histories supplied by participants themselves formed the basis of cohort assignment. Recovery meant two consecutive negative NP/OP PCR tests, professional clearance, or resolved symptoms. Method: immunoSEQ multiplex PCR; TCRdb's copy keeps in-frame clones and lacks some. The profile shows around 310,000 clones, about 91% of them singletons. Sequenced sample: PBMCs or T cells enriched from blood (not recorded which). J is TRBJ2-1 and V is TRBV7-2; 11 nucleotides match TRBD2. The receptor's source is a middle-aged woman who had recovered from COVID-19. The CDR3 nucleotides are TGTGCCAGCTCGATAGCGGGAGGGCCTGATGAGCAGTTCTTC. Residues: CASSIAGGPDEQFF.